These 7 T cell receptor beta chains originate from one sample sequenced in a study of cytomegalovirus exposure and HLA in healthy donors. TCRdb keeps only in-frame clones here, not all; method: immunoSEQ multiplex PCR. The table shows roughly 300,000 clones, with roughly 88% occurring only once. Sequenced input: PBMCs. These receptors were taken from a young woman in good health and CMV-seronegative.

J is TRBJ2-5 and V is TRBV27; 9 positions match TRBD2. The CDR3 runs 17 residues. V lost 6 bases to trimming and J lost 4 bases; unmatched junction nucleotides: 15. Germline V gene lookup returns CDR1 MNHEY and CDR2 SMNVEV (reference sequence). The CDR3 here is CASSSTWTGSGRETQYF. Here the CDR3 DNA reads TGTGCCAGCAGCTCCACCTGGACCGGTAGCGGGAGAGAGACCCAGTACTTC.

V gene TRBV19 combines with J gene TRBJ2-7; 11 bases align to TRBD2. The CDR3 spans 20 residues. Germline CDR1 and CDR2: LNHDA and SQIVND (reference sequence). The ends lost 6 bases at V and 3 bases at J; junction bases unmatched: 22. As DNA, the CDR3 is TGTGCCAGTAGCCTCCAGGGGCCCCAGACTCTGACTAGCGGGATCTACGAGCAGTACTTC. Translated, it gives CASSLQGPQTLTSGIYEQYF.

This clone has more than one count but fewer than ten. The V call is TRBV19, the J call TRBJ1-1; unclear D gene. CDR3 length: 13 amino acids. V shed 3 bases and J shed 1 base, with 6 bases lying between them. Germline lookup yields CDR1 LNHDA and CDR2 SQIVND (reference sequence). CDR3 in amino acids: CASSIGANTEAFF. The CDR3 nucleotides read TGTGCCAGTAGTATTGGAGCGAACACTGAAGCTTTCTTT. Based on the CDR3 plus reference TRBV19 and TRBJ1-1, the full variable domain is DGGITQSPKYLFRKEGQNVTLSCEQNLNHDAMYWYRQDPGQGLRLIYYSQIVNDFQKGDIAEGYSVSREKKESFPLTVTSAQKNPTAFYLCASSIGANTEAFFGQGTRLTVV.

The chain couples TRBV28 to TRBJ1-1; maybe TRBD1 (5 bases). Germline V gene data show CDR1 as MDHEN and CDR2 as SYDVKM. The V gene lost 3 bases and the J gene lost 11 bases, with 13 bases spanning the gap. The CDR3 covers 12 residues. CDR3: CASSLSGNGAFF. The CDR3 coding sequence is TGTGCCAGCAGTTTGTCAGGGAACGGGGCTTTCTTT. Drawing the rest from reference TRBV28 and TRBJ1-1, the complete variable domain is DVKVTQSSRYLVKRTGEKVFLECVQDMDHENMFWYRQDPGLGLRLIYFSYDVKMKEKGDIPEGYSVSREKKERFSLILESASTNQTSMYLCASSLSGNGAFFGQGTRLTVV.

The V call is TRBV28, the J call TRBJ1-1; 7 bases match TRBD1. CDR1 and CDR2 (germline): MDHEN, SYDVKM. The CDR3 runs 15 residues. Unmatched junction bases numbered 9, after V lost 5 bases and J lost 3 bases. The CDR3 spells CASSPATGLYTEAFF. Written as DNA, the CDR3 is TGTGCCAGCAGTCCGGCGACAGGGTTGTACACTGAAGCTTTCTTT.

The chain uses TRBV4-2 and TRBJ2-3; the match to TRBD2 covers 8 bases. CDR3 length: 16 amino acids. Germline assignment: CDR1 LGHNA and CDR2 YNFKEQ. J was trimmed by 2 bases and V by 0 bases; bases with no gene match: 4. CDR3 region: CASSQELTSATDTQYF. DNA of the CDR3: TGTGCCAGCAGCCAAGAGCTGACTAGCGCCACAGATACGCAGTATTTT.

The V and J genes are TRBV10-3 and TRBJ2-5, with D perhaps matching TRBD1 (5 bases). Germline CDR1 and CDR2: ENHRY and SYGVKD. V was shortened by 5 bases and J by 5 bases, with 9 bases between the two germline ends. The CDR3 consists of 12 residues. The CDR3 DNA reads as TGTGCCATCAGTCAGGGTAGCGAGACCCAGTACTTC. Translated, it gives CAISQGSETQYF.